The present T cell receptor (beta chain) was sequenced within a study of regulatory T cells in long-lasting Graves disease (dated by TCRdb to 2020 to 2022). Concerning the study at large: Antithyroid drugs had been taken for less than 3 months by newly diagnosed Graves' disease patients. This study used TCR sequencing and RNA sequencing of peripheral blood to compare persistent Graves' disease patients against newly diagnosed Graves' disease patients. The study took place in China and was registered as a clinical trial. A total of some 35 samples underwent TCR sequencing, from 13 patients with persistent Graves' disease and some 20 patients with newly diagnosed Graves' disease.

V is pruned by 6 bases and J by 4 bases, leaving 8 bases of the junction without a gene match. Per the germline V gene (reference sequence), DFQATT is the CDR1 and SNEGSKA is the CDR2. The CDR3 runs 15 residues from the cysteine to the phenylalanine. The sequence is cut down to CDR3 DNA, 45 bases in frame from base 1. The library was obtained by multiplex PCR. The instrument was an Illumina HiSeq 4000. TCR beta libraries were built with iRepertoire HTBI primers and Arm-PCR amplification of CDR3 regions. Before sequencing, the PCR products underwent gel purification. The original pipeline was this. Gene usage analysis of CDR3 amino acid clonotypes relied on the roughly 60 TRBV and more than twelve TRBJ segments identified across samples. COPE and FqMerger were used to merge the filtered high-quality paired reads into contigs. BLAST was used to align contigs to IMGT TRBV, TRBD and TRBJ reference genes, with CDR3 defined following IMGT. Highly expanded clones were defined as clonotypes with a frequency above 0.1%. Shannon entropy served as the measure of repertoire diversity, while the Gini coefficient captured V-J evenness. A clonotype was considered public if more than one individual shared it. TCRdb ran its own pipeline on the public reads, namely fastp trimming at Q25 and MiXCR clone calling, and kept in-frame beta chains. Rows merge per CDR3 protein into single entries with the most common DNA and genes. The V and J calls follow TCRdb's processing rather than the paper's. The sample data list fewer than 350,000 distinct CDR3 sequences, and approximately 20% of these were observed just once. Together, the top ten hold about 36% of the sample.

The time point tag for this specimen amounts to: newly diagnosed GD, antithyroid drugs for less than 3 months. RNA was extracted from PBMCs in TRIzol for both TCR sequencing and RNA sequencing. The diagnosis of Graves' disease followed American Thyroid Association guidelines. Recruitment of patients was carried out at an endocrinology department in Xi'an, China. From each patient, around 8.3 milliliters of peripheral blood was collected into an EDTA anticoagulant tube. Ficoll Paque Plus density gradient separation was used to isolate PBMCs, and no additional T cell sorting was done. An Agilent 2100 Bioanalyzer and agarose gel were used to assess RNA quality, and a NanoDrop 2000 was used to measure RNA concentration. Findings and caveats that apply to the study as a whole: Persistent disease showed preferential use of TRBV28, TRBJ1-2 and TRBJ2-5, whereas newly diagnosed disease favored TRBV20-1 and TRBJ2-1. More public clonotypes were shared among persistent patients (around 2,600) than among newly diagnosed patients (966). Sequencing and analysis were restricted to the TCR beta chain. Because the primary lesion, thyroid tissue, could not be accessed, the study looked at peripheral blood alone. Compared with newly diagnosed patients, patients with persistent Graves' disease had lower TCR Shannon entropy and fewer highly expanded clones, which suggests clonal expansion. As a limitation, the authors acknowledged that the small sample size may reduce accuracy.

In its sample, this clonotype was seen many times. What this receptor recognizes is not known. No much larger clone is present one base from it, and per-base qualities are unavailable. This chain joins TRBV20-1 to TRBJ2-3, and TRBD2 aligns with 12 junction nucleotides. The sequence was obtained from a female donor with Graves disease. Sequenced here: peripheral blood mononuclear cells (PBMCs), sampled at new diagnosis, from a patient treated with antithyroid drugs. The CDR3 protein: CSASRLAGDPDTQYF. The DNA sequence is TGCAGTGCCAGTAGACTAGCGGGAGACCCAGATACGCAGTATTTT.